These 13 T cell receptor beta chains share one sample of origin, sequenced in a study of T cells in Graves' hyperthyroidism and ophthalmopathy. TCR beta CDR3 regions were amplified from RNA transcripts. The HTBI primer set served for first-round RT-PCR of the TCR CDR3. From the multiplex PCR reads, TCRdb called clonotypes with MiXCR, one entry per CDR3 protein. The repertoire holds fewer than 300,000 distinct CDR3 sequences, with roughly 15% as singletons. Material for sequencing was blood. Receptors were obtained from a woman in her 50s with Graves' hyperthyroidism that later progressed to Graves' ophthalmopathy.

The chain recombines TRBV15 with TRBJ2-3, with D perhaps TRBD1 (6 bases). Trimming pared 0 bases from V and 4 bases from J, leaving 14 bases between. CDR1 and CDR2 (germline): LNHNV, YYDKDF (reference sequence). This CDR3 comprises 16 residues. The CDR3 is CATSREKTGSPDTQYF. The CDR3 bases are TGTGCCACCAGCAGAGAGAAAACAGGGTCCCCAGATACGCAGTATTTT.

The table lists this clonotype with a few counts. This sequence joins TRBV9 and TRBJ2-1; 13 nucleotides line up with TRBD2. The CDR3 loop spans 15 amino acids. The V gene's germline CDR1 is SGDLS and CDR2 YYNGEE. V was pared by 2 bases and J by 11 bases, with 7 bases of the junction left unmatched. This CDR3 reads CASSVWTSGSEQQFF. CDR3 DNA sequence: TGTGCCAGCAGCGTCTGGACTAGCGGGAGCGAGCAGCAGTTCTTC.

This clonotype was observed many times. This chain joins TRBV3-1 and TRBJ2-7, with 12 bases aligning to TRBD1. This CDR3 spans 17 amino acids. Germline assignment: CDR1 LGHDT and CDR2 YNNKEL (reference sequence). V lost 0 bases, J lost 4 bases, and 7 bases stayed unmatched. The CDR3 protein is CASSQEFGTGGRYEQYF. The CDR3 DNA is TGTGCCAGCAGCCAAGAATTCGGGACAGGGGGCCGATACGAGCAGTACTTC.

About this clonotype: A much larger clone differs from this one at a single base, so this may be a read error. V usage is TRBV20-1 and J usage is TRBJ1-2; D unresolved. Trimming took 5 bases from V and 4 from J, leaving 8 bases between them. The CDR3 loop spans 11 amino acids. The V gene's germline CDR1 is DFQATT and CDR2 SNEGSKA (reference sequence). The CDR3 reads CSAGNSYGYTF. The CDR3 DNA reads as TGCAGTGCTGGAAACAGCTATGGCTACACCTTC.

There are many counts of this clonotype. The rearrangement joins TRBV27 to TRBJ2-3; tentative D call: TRBD1 (6 bases). V dropped 0 bases and J dropped 6 bases, with 13 bases sitting between them. CDR3 length equals 15 residues. Germline V gene lookup returns CDR1 MNHEY and CDR2 SMNVEV (reference sequence). The CDR3 protein is CASSLSGAGDDTQYF. The CDR3 DNA is TGTGCCAGCAGTTTATCGGGGGCAGGGGACGATACGCAGTATTTT.

This chain connects TRBV27 to TRBJ2-7, with 10 nucleotides matching TRBD2. The V gene end was trimmed by 8 bases and the J gene end by 7 bases; junction bases not matched to a gene: 20. Looked up from germline, CDR1 is MNHEY and CDR2 is SMNVEV (reference sequence). The CDR3 contains 17 residues. CDR3 loop: CASPDRDGLAGEEEQYF. The CDR3 DNA reads as TGTGCCAGCCCTGACAGGGACGGGCTAGCGGGAGAGGAGGAGCAGTACTTC.

Here the CDR3 reads CASSLKGGDGANVLTF. The CDR3 nucleotides are TGTGCCAGCAGCTTAAAGGGAGGGGACGGGGCCAACGTCCTGACTTTC. The J gene is TRBJ2-6, the V gene TRBV7-3; 7 positions match TRBD2. This CDR3 is 16 amino acids long. With 1 base clipped from V and 4 bases from J, the junction kept 4 bases outside the gene matches. Looked up from germline, CDR1 is SGHTA and CDR2 is FQGTGA.

The J gene is TRBJ1-6, the V gene TRBV30; no clear D. V lost 3 bases to trimming and J lost 7 bases, with 13 bases between them. The CDR3 spans 14 residues. CDR1 is GTSNPN and CDR2 is SVGIG in the germline V gene (reference sequence). The CDR3, as DNA: TGTGCCTGGAGCGTCGATGGGAACAATTCACCCCTCCACTTT. This translates into CAWSVDGNNSPLHF.

The chain joins TRBV20-1 to TRBJ2-5; 13 bases are a match to TRBD2. The CDR3 contains 13 residues. Germline V CDR1 and CDR2: DFQATT, SNEGSKA (reference sequence). J gave up 7 bases and V 6 bases, and 5 bases lay outside the gene matches. In DNA form, the CDR3 reads TGCAGTGCCCTTACTAGCGGGGGGGCGACCCAGTACTTC. This translates into CSALTSGGATQYF.

This clonotype was recorded many times. J is TRBJ2-3 and V is TRBV9; no firm D call. Germline assignment: CDR1 SGDLS and CDR2 YYNGEE. V dropped 0 bases and J dropped 1 base, with 6 bases sitting between them. The CDR3 length is 14 residues. The CDR3 is CASSVARGTDTQYF. The CDR3 nucleotides are TGTGCCAGCAGCGTAGCCCGGGGCACAGATACGCAGTATTTT. The full variable domain, its missing parts supplied by reference TRBV9 and TRBJ2-3, is DSGVTQTPKHLITATGQRVTLRCSPRSGDLSVYWYQQSLDQGLQFLIQYYNGEERAKGNILERFSAQQFPDLHSELNLSSLELGDSALYFCASSVARGTDTQYFGPGTRLTVL.

This clonotype was detected many times. The chain has TRBV2 and TRBJ2-4; TRBD2 matches at 10 bases. CDR1 SNHLY and CDR2 FYNNEI come from the germline V gene. This CDR3 is 17 amino acids long. Trimming took 6 bases from V and 1 from J; bases not matched to a gene: 9. CDR3 coding DNA: TGTGCCAGCAGGGGGGGACTAGCGTTAACGGCCAAAAACATTCAGTACTTC. Translation gives CASRGGLALTAKNIQYF.

Of note for this clonotype: A much larger clone differs from this one at a single base, so this may be a read error. The chain combines TRBV9 with TRBJ2-2, with unresolved D. The length of the CDR3 is 12 residues. Germline CDR1 SGDLS, CDR2 YYNGEE. The CDR3 loop reads CVSSVVVGELFF. The CDR3 DNA reads TGTGTCAGCAGCGTAGTTGTCGGGGAGCTGTTTTTT.

The V call is TRBV19, the J call TRBJ2-3, with 13 bases matching TRBD2. Germline V gene data show CDR1 as LNHDA and CDR2 as SQIVND (reference sequence). Trimming cost V 3 bases and J 4 bases; bases outside gene matches: 13. This CDR3 is 19 amino acids long. The chain's CDR3 is CASSIKKIRTSGSSDTQYF. The CDR3 DNA reads as TGTGCCAGTAGTATCAAAAAAATTAGGACTAGCGGGAGTTCAGATACGCAGTATTTT.